A single sample is the source of the 29 T cell receptor beta chains below, sequenced in a study of blood T cell repertoires in COVID-19 (dated by TCRdb to about 2020). Libraries were made using the immunoSEQ multiplex PCR assay. TCRdb provides this immuneACCESS table in a form limited to in-frame rearrangements. Some clones are lacking; in checked studies, under half of them reflect an unresolved V gene, and why the rest are absent is not known. The sample has just over 300,000 clones on record, around nine tenths of them singletons. Roughly a tenth of the sample belongs to the ten largest clones. The sequencing input was PBMCs or T cells enriched from blood (not recorded which). Receptor source: a woman in her thirties or forties who had recovered from COVID-19.

The chain combines TRBV28 with TRBJ1-6; 7 positions agree with TRBD1. The CDR3 consists of 15 residues. Unmatched junction bases numbered 9, after V lost 5 bases and J lost 8 bases. CDR1 is MDHEN and CDR2 is SYDVKM in the germline V gene. The CDR3 loop is CASSPPGRGYSPLHF. CDR3 DNA sequence: TGTGCCAGCAGTCCCCCGGGCAGGGGGTATTCACCCCTCCACTTT.

The J gene is TRBJ1-2, the V gene TRBV2, with TRBD1 identical over 11 bases. CDR3 length equals 14 residues. Trimming at V came to 10 bases and at J to 0 bases, leaving 4 bases not matched to a gene. Germline CDR1 reads SNHLY; CDR2 reads FYNNEI. The CDR3 loop reads CATGQGAANYGYTF. CDR3 coding DNA: TGTGCCACAGGACAGGGGGCGGCTAACTATGGCTACACCTTC.

The chain recombines TRBV4-1 with TRBJ2-7, with D possibly being TRBD1 (6 bases). The germline V and J ends were trimmed by 4 bases and 1 base, with 11 bases remaining between them. This CDR3 is built from 14 residues. Germline loops: CDR1 MGHRA, CDR2 YSYEKL. The DNA for the CDR3 is TGCGCCAGCAGCCCCGGGACACTATCCTACGAGCAGTACTTC. Amino acid sequence: CASSPGTLSYEQYF.

In DNA form, the CDR3 reads TGTGCCAGCAGCTCCGGGGGGAGCTCCTACAATGAGCAGTTCTTC. Protein sequence: CASSSGGSSYNEQFF. The gene calls are TRBV9 and TRBJ2-1, with 7 bases lining up with TRBD2. Germline CDR1 and CDR2: SGDLS and YYNGEE. The CDR3 runs 15 residues. After removal of 4 bases from V and 0 bases from J, the junction contained 4 bases not matched to a gene.

The rearrangement uses TRBV3-1 (or the pseudogene TRBV3-2) and TRBJ1-2; 10 positions agree with TRBD1. The trim removed 4 bases at V and 3 bases at J, leaving 8 bases unmatched. Germline lookup yields CDR1 LGHDT and CDR2 YNNKEL (reference sequence). This CDR3 is 16 amino acids long. This CDR3 reads CASSRLTGTGDYGYTF. DNA of the CDR3: TGTGCCAGCAGCCGGCTTACCGGGACAGGGGACTATGGCTACACCTTC.

This clone occurred once. V usage is TRBV5-1 and J usage is TRBJ2-3; the match to TRBD2 covers 8 bases. The CDR3 extends over 14 amino acids. Germline CDR1 reads SGHRS; CDR2 reads YFSETQ. V was pared by 4 bases and J by 2 bases, with 3 bases of the junction left unmatched. CDR3 in amino acids: CASSRAGVTDTQYF. The CDR3 coding sequence is TGCGCCAGCAGCCGAGCGGGGGTCACAGATACGCAGTATTTT.

The gene calls are TRBV7-9 and TRBJ1-5, with unresolved D. CDR3 length: 11 amino acids. CDR1 is SEHNR and CDR2 is FQNEAQ in the germline V gene (reference sequence). The ends were cut back, 4 bases at V and 5 bases at J, with 3 bases in the middle. This CDR3 reads CASSSDQPQHF. The CDR3 coding sequence is TGTGCCAGCAGCTCCGATCAGCCCCAGCATTTT.

This chain joins TRBV19 and TRBJ2-2; D may be TRBD1 (6 bases). V lost 7 bases, J lost 4 bases, and 16 bases lay in between. The CDR3 covers 15 residues. Germline assignment: CDR1 LNHDA and CDR2 SQIVND (reference sequence). The DNA of the CDR3 is TGTGCCAGTACCAACACAGGGCCGGCCACCGGGGAGCTGTTTTTT. Translating it yields CASTNTGPATGELFF.

The rearrangement links TRBV7-2 to TRBJ1-1; unclear D gene. From germline, CDR1 is SGHTA and CDR2 FQGNSA. This CDR3 spans 13 amino acids. V was cut by 2 bases and J by 7 bases, with 11 bases left in between. For the CDR3, the DNA is TGTGCCAGCAGCTTAACGGAGAGCCTTGAAGCTTTCTTT. Its translation is CASSLTESLEAFF.

The chain's CDR3 is CASSYPRTGTHTEAFF. CDR3 nucleotide sequence: TGTGCCAGCAGTTACCCCAGGACAGGGACCCACACTGAAGCTTTCTTT. The chain has TRBV6-2 or TRBV6-3 and TRBJ1-1, with 8 bases aligning to TRBD1. The V gene end was trimmed by 2 bases and the J gene end by 3 bases; junction bases not matched to a gene: 8. The CDR3 contains 16 residues. Germline V gene sequence: CDR1 MNHEY, CDR2 SVGEGT.

This clone has only one observation. The chain uses TRBV11-2 and TRBJ1-2; no definite D call. The V gene's germline CDR1 is SGHAT and CDR2 FQNNGV. CDR3 length equals 15 residues. With 1 base removed from V and 2 bases from J, the gap between germline ends came to 11 bases. The CDR3: CASSLGVSGNYGYTF. CDR3 in DNA: TGTGCCAGCAGCTTAGGGGTGTCGGGGAACTATGGCTACACCTTC.

This chain connects TRBV29-1 to TRBJ2-5; 8 nucleotides line up with TRBD2. With V trimmed by 0 bases and J by 2 bases, 11 bases remained unmatched. The CDR3 runs to 17 residues. Germline CDR1 is SQVTM and CDR2 is ANQGSEA. CDR3 protein: CSVEEWLSTGGQETQYF. CDR3 nucleotide sequence: TGCAGCGTTGAAGAATGGTTATCAACGGGGGGGCAAGAGACCCAGTACTTC.

This sequence joins TRBV5-1 and TRBJ1-1; 12 nucleotides line up with TRBD1. The trim removed 5 bases at V and 4 bases at J, leaving 3 bases unmatched. The CDR3 length is 14 residues. CDR1 and CDR2 from the germline V gene are SGHRS and YFSETQ. CDR3 nucleotides: TGCGCCAGCAGATGGGGACAGGGGGCCACTGAAGCTTTCTTT. Translated: CASRWGQGATEAFF.

A few counts support this clone. This chain links TRBV4-2 with TRBJ1-6; the match to TRBD1 covers 7 bases. Germline CDR1 reads LGHNA; CDR2 reads YNFKEQ. J lost 8 bases, V lost 2 bases, and 9 bases had no gene match. The CDR3 has 16 amino acids. CDR3 bases: TGTGCCAGCAGCCAAATGGGAGACAGGGCTGATTCACCCCTCCACTTT. It encodes CASSQMGDRADSPLHF.

This sequence joins TRBV7-9 and TRBJ2-7, with 7 bases identical to TRBD2. The CDR3 sequence is 15 residues long. The germline CDR1 and CDR2 sequences are SEHNR and FQNEAQ (reference sequence). Trimming at V came to 1 base and at J to 0 bases, leaving 3 bases not matched to a gene. The CDR3 bases are TGTGCCAGCAGCTTAGACCCTAGCGGCTCCTACGAGCAGTACTTC. Translated, it gives CASSLDPSGSYEQYF.

A single count supports this clone. This rearrangement joins TRBV5-1 to TRBJ2-5; TRBD2 matches 15 bases. CDR3 size: 16 residues. The V gene end was trimmed by 4 bases and the J gene end by 4 bases; junction bases not matched to a gene: 5. Germline V gives CDR1 SGHRS, CDR2 YFSETQ. CDR3 residues: CASSDMGLAGGETQYF. The CDR3 nucleotides are TGCGCCAGCAGCGATATGGGACTAGCGGGAGGAGAGACCCAGTACTTC. The variable domain in full, completed from reference TRBV5-1 and TRBJ2-5, reads KAGVTQTPRYLIKTRGQQVTLSCSPISGHRSVSWYQQTPGQGLQFLFEYFSETQRNKGNFPGRFSGRQFSNSRSEMNVSTLELGDSALYLCASSDMGLAGGETQYFGPGTRLLVL.

In regard to this clone: The same CDR3 also results from other DNA sequences found in this sample. The chain employs TRBV18 and TRBJ1-5; 10 positions agree with TRBD1. Unmatched junction bases numbered 6, after V lost 3 bases and J lost 7 bases. CDR3 length: 15 residues. Germline CDR1 reads KGHSH; CDR2 reads LQKENI. The CDR3 nucleotides read TGTGCCAGCTCACCTCCCGGACAGGGGGGACAGCCCCAGCATTTT. Amino acids: CASSPPGQGGQPQHF.

This rearrangement joins TRBV30 to TRBJ2-5, with D possibly matching TRBD1 (5 bases). Germline CDR1 reads GTSNPN; CDR2 reads SVGIG (reference sequence). V lost 3 bases and J 3 bases, leaving 11 bases between the germline ends. CDR3 length: 13 residues. The CDR3 coding sequence is TGTGCCTGGAGGCCCAGGGTAAAAGAGACCCAGTACTTC. This codes for CAWRPRVKETQYF.

The chain is built from TRBV21-1 and TRBJ1-1. TRBV21-1 is marked as a pseudogene. CDR3 length: 18 amino acids. CDR3 in amino acids: CASSKLPAEGRGGTEAFF. In nucleotides, the CDR3 is TGTGCCAGCAGCAAGCTTCCCGCGGAGGGGCGCGGTGGAACTGAAGCTTTCTTT.

As regards this clone: Distinct nucleotide sequences in the sample also encode this CDR3. The V and J genes are TRBV5-1 and TRBJ2-1; 12 bases fit TRBD2. This CDR3 spans 15 amino acids. V lost 0 bases to trimming and J lost 6 bases; unmatched junction nucleotides: 1. Germline CDR1 SGHRS, CDR2 YFSETQ. The CDR3, as DNA: TGCGCCAGCAGCTTGGGACTAGCGGGAGTCAATGAGCAGTTCTTC. This sequence encodes CASSLGLAGVNEQFF.

V usage is TRBV11-3 and J usage is TRBJ2-5; D possibly corresponds to TRBD2 (7 bases). CDR3 length: 15 residues. Trimming removed 3 bases at V and 4 bases at J, with 15 bases between. Germline CDR1 and CDR2: SGHNT and YENEEA. CDR3 coding DNA: TGTGCCAGCAGCTTCCCCAGAGGGGGGGGAGAGACCCAGTACTTC. Its protein is CASSFPRGGGETQYF.

V usage is TRBV7-9 and J usage is TRBJ1-5, with 8 positions matching TRBD1. CDR1 SEHNR and CDR2 FQNEAQ come from the germline V gene (reference sequence). The J segment lost 5 bases and the V segment lost 3 bases, leaving 9 bases of the junction unmatched. This CDR3 comprises 16 residues. The DNA of the CDR3 is TGTGCCAGCAGCTTGGACCTGACAGGGGCCGATCAGCCCCAGCATTTT. It encodes CASSLDLTGADQPQHF.

The CDR3 nucleotides are TGTGCCAGCAGAGGAGCGGCAAATGGACTCCAGGAGACCCAGTACTTC. Translation: CASRGAANGLQETQYF. This rearrangement joins TRBV7-9 to TRBJ2-5; D is perhaps TRBD2 (5 bases). Germline V gives CDR1 SEHNR, CDR2 FQNEAQ (reference sequence). The CDR3 consists of 16 residues. Trimming took 6 bases from V and 5 from J, leaving 22 bases between them.

V and J are TRBV5-4 and TRBJ1-2; TRBD1 aligns across 8 bases. The CDR3 has 15 residues. Germline CDR1 is SGHNT and CDR2 is YYREEE (reference sequence). V dropped 4 bases and J dropped 2; count of bases not matched to a gene: 7. CDR3 bases: TGTGCCAGCAGCCGAGGGGGACAGGCCAACTATGGCTACACCTTC. It is translated as CASSRGGQANYGYTF.

This clone was recorded once. The rearrangement joins TRBV28 to TRBJ2-5; 8 bases line up with TRBD1. CDR1 and CDR2 from the germline V gene are MDHEN and SYDVKM. CDR3 size: 16 residues. Trimming at V came to 1 base and at J to 2 bases, leaving 6 bases not matched to a gene. CDR3 in amino acids: CASSLYGQGAQETQYF. CDR3 in DNA: TGTGCCAGCAGTTTATATGGGCAGGGGGCTCAAGAGACCCAGTACTTC.

This clone was counted only a few times. V and J are TRBV21-1 and TRBJ2-7; the tabulated D call, TRBD2, remains unverified against the DNA. TRBV21-1 corresponds to a pseudogene. The CDR3 runs 14 residues. CDR3 nucleotide sequence: TGTGCCAGCAGAAGAGGTCGGGTGGCCTACGAGCAGTACTTC. It is translated as CASRRGRVAYEQYF.

The chain employs TRBV7-6 and TRBJ1-1, with D possibly being TRBD1 (6 bases). Looked up from germline, CDR1 is SGHVS and CDR2 is FNYEAQ. V dropped 3 bases and J dropped 3 bases, with 14 bases sitting between them. This CDR3 is built from 15 residues. CDR3 nucleotides: TGTGCCAGCAGCTTCAACCCCGAGGGGGACACTGAAGCTTTCTTT. Encoded protein: CASSFNPEGDTEAFF.

The J gene is TRBJ2-7, the V gene TRBV6-5; D might be TRBD2 (5 bases). This CDR3 is built from 14 residues. Germline loops: CDR1 MNHEY, CDR2 SVGAGI. Trimming cost V 6 bases and J 3 bases, with 15 bases left between them. The CDR3 DNA reads TGTGCCAGCAGCCTCGAGCGGCTAGGCTACGAGCAGTACTTC. Protein: CASSLERLGYEQYF.

This chain uses TRBV5-6 with TRBJ1-4; D possibly corresponds to TRBD1 (6 bases). The CDR3 length is 16 residues. V was pared by 4 bases and J by 3 bases, with 16 bases between. Looked up from germline, CDR1 is SGHDT and CDR2 is YYEEEE. The CDR3 nucleotides read TGTGCCAGCAGCCCGGGCGGGGGGCTCCCTAATGAAAAACTGTTTTTT. Translated: CASSPGGGLPNEKLFF.